This T cell receptor (beta chain) was obtained from a study of T cell responses to AZD1222 COVID-19 vaccine. Measured with immunoSEQ multiplex PCR; TCRdb has only the in-frame clones, and not every one. Here the sample spans about 130,000 clones, around 92% being singletons. CDR3 size: 14 residues. The germline gives CDR1 SEHNR, CDR2 FQNEAQ (reference sequence). V was clipped by 5 bases and J by 0 bases, with 7 bases between them. The sequencing here drew on peripheral blood, taken 28 days after the second AZD1222 dose. This TCR was recovered from an adult who received the AZD1222 COVID-19 vaccine. The genes are TRBV7-9 and TRBJ2-2, with D unresolved. This chain's CDR3 is CASSIFTNTGELFF. In DNA, the CDR3 is TGTGCCAGCAGCATTTTCACGAACACCGGGGAGCTGTTTTTT.